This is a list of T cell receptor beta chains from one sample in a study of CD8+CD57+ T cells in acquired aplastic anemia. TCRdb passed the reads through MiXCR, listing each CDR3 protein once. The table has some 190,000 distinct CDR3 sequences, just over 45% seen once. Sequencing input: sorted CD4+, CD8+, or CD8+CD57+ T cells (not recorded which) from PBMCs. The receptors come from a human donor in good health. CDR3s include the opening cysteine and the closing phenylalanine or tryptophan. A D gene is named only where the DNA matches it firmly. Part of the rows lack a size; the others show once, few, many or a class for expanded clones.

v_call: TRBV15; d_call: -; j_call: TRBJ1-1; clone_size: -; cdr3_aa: CATGGGGFTEAFF; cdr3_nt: TGTGCCACCGGGGGCGGCGGGTTCACTGAAGCTTTCTTT
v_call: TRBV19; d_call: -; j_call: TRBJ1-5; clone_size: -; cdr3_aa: CASMGPGSNQPQHF; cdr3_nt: TGTGCCAGTATGGGTCCAGGGAGCAATCAGCCCCAGCATTTT
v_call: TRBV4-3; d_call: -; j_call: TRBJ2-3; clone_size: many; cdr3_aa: CASSQGSRGMGADTQYF; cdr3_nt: TGCGCCAGCAGCCAAGGTTCTAGAGGGATGGGGGCAGATACGCAGTATTTT
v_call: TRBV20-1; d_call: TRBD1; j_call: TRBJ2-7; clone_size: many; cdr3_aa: CSAGGQGGNYEQYF; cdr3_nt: TGCAGTGCGGGGGGACAGGGTGGGAATTACGAGCAGTACTTC
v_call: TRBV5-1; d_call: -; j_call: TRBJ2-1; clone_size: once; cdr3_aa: CASSLGAHYNEQFF; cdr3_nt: TGCGCCAGCAGCTTGGGGGCGCATTACAATGAGCAGTTCTTC
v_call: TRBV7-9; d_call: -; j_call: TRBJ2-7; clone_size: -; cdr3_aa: CASSLVNSEQYF; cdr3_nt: TGTGCCAGCAGCTTAGTAAATTCCGAGCAGTACTTC
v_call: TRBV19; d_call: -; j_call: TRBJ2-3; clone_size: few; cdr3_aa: CASSPAVSTDTQYF; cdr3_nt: TGTGCCAGTAGTCCCGCAGTTAGCACAGATACGCAGTATTTT
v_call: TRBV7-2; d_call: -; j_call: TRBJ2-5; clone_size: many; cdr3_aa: CASSPYQETQYF; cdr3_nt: TGTGCCAGCAGCCCCTACCAAGAGACCCAGTACTTC
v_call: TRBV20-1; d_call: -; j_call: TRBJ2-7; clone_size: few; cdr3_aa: CSATVDSSYEQYF; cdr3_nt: TGCAGTGCTACCGTGGACAGCTCCTACGAGCAGTACTTC
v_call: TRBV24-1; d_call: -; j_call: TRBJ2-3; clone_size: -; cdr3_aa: CAASVGGASTDTQYF; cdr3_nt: TGTGCCGCCAGTGTCGGAGGGGCTAGCACAGATACGCAGTATTTT
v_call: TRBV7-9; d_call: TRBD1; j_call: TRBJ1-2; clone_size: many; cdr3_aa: CASSLKGTGGYGYTF; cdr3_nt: TGTGCCAGCAGCTTAAAAGGGACAGGGGGCTATGGCTACACCTTC
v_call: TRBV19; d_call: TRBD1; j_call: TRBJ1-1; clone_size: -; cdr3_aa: CATKDRGTEAFF; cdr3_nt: TGTGCCACCAAAGACAGGGGCACTGAAGCTTTCTTT
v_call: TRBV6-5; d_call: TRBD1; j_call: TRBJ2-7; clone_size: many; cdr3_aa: CASSYGDDGTGTYEQYF; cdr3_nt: TGTGCCAGCAGTTACGGCGATGACGGGACAGGGACCTACGAGCAGTACTTC
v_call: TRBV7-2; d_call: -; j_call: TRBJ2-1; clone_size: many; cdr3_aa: CASSLLGPSSYNEQFF; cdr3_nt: TGTGCCAGCAGCTTATTGGGGCCGAGCTCCTACAATGAGCAGTTCTTC